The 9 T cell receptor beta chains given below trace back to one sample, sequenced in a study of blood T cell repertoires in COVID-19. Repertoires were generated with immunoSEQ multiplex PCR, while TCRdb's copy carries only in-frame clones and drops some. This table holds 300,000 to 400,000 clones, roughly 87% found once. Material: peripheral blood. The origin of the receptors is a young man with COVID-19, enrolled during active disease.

CDR3 sequence: CASSHATETSKRFF. CDR3 bases: TGTGCCAGCAGCCACGCAACCGAGACTAGCAAACGGTTCTTC. The chain is built from TRBV3-1 (or the pseudogene TRBV3-2) and TRBJ2-1; 7 bases are shared with TRBD2. Trimming removed 3 bases from V and 15 bases from J; junction bases left unmatched: 14. In germline, CDR1 is LGHDT, CDR2 YNNKEL (reference sequence). The CDR3 extends over 14 amino acids.

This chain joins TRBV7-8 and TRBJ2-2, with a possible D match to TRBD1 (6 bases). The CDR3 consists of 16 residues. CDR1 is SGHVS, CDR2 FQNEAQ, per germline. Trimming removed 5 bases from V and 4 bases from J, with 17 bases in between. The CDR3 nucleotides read TGTGCCAGCAGCCTTACTCAGGGGTTGGGCACCGGGGAGCTGTTTTTT. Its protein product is CASSLTQGLGTGELFF.

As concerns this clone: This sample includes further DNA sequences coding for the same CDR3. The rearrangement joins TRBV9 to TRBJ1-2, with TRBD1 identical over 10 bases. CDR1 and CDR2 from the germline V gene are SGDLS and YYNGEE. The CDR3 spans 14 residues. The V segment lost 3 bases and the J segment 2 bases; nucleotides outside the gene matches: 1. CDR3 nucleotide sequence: TGTGCCAGCAGCGCGGGACAGGGGAACTATGGCTACACCTTC. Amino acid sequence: CASSAGQGNYGYTF. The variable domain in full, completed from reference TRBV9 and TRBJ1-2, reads DSGVTQTPKHLITATGQRVTLRCSPRSGDLSVYWYQQSLDQGLQFLIQYYNGEERAKGNILERFSAQQFPDLHSELNLSSLELGDSALYFCASSAGQGNYGYTFGSGTRLTVV.

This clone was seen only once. CDR3 DNA: TGTGCCAGCAGCTTCCTCTACAGGGATGGGGCCAAAAACATTCAGTACTTC. Protein: CASSFLYRDGAKNIQYF. The chain joins TRBV7-2 to TRBJ2-4, with D perhaps TRBD1 (6 bases). CDR1 is SGHTA, CDR2 FQGNSA, per germline. CDR3 length: 17 amino acids. The ends were cut back, 3 bases at V and 1 base at J, with 16 bases in the middle.

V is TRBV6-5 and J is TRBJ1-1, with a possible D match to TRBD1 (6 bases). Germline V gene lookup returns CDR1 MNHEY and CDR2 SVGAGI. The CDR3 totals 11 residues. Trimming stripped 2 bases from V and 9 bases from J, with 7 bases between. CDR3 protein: CASSYGGQAFF. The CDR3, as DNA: TGTGCCAGCAGTTACGGGGGCCAAGCTTTCTTT.

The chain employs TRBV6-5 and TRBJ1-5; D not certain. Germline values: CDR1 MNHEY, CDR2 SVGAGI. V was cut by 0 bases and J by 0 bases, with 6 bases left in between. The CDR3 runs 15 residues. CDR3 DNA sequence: TGTGCCAGCAGTTACTCGGCAAATAGCAATCAGCCCCAGCATTTT. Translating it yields CASSYSANSNQPQHF.

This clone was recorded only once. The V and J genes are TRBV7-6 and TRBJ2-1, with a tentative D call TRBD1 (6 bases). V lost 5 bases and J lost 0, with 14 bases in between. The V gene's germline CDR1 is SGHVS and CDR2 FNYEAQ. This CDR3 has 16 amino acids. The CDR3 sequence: CASSPSQGTSYNEQFF. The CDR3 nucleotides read TGTGCCAGCAGCCCCTCTCAGGGGACCTCCTACAATGAGCAGTTCTTC.

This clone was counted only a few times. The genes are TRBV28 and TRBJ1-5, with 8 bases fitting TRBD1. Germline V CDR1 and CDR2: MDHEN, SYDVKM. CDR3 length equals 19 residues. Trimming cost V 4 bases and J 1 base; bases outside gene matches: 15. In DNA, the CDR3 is TGTGCCAGCAGTTCAAGTTCCAACAGGGGGTACTTCAGCAATCAGCCCCAGCATTTT. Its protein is CASSSSSNRGYFSNQPQHF.

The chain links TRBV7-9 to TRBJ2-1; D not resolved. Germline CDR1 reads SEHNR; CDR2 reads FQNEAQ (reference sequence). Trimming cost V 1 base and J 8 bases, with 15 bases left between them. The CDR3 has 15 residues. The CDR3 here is CASSLVAGLVDEQFF. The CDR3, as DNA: TGTGCCAGCAGCTTAGTAGCCGGGTTGGTTGATGAGCAGTTCTTC.